This TCR beta chain appears in the sequencing data of a study of CD8 T cells in ankylosing spondylitis. Study-wide points: Significant enrichment of disease-linked clones was reportedly seen in matched ankylosing spondylitis synovial fluid. A motif of under ten highly homologous TCR beta variants was seen as apparently characteristic of ankylosing spondylitis blood.

The sample holds a few counts of this clonotype. The antigen is unknown. A single record per CDR3 protein comes from TCRdb applying MiXCR to the 5' RACE reads. Among roughly 130,000 distinct CDR3 sequences listed, roughly an eighth were seen once. Trimming left V 7 bases short and J 9 bases short, with 13 bases between. The CDR3 is 12 residues long. This sequence originates from a female donor with ankylosing spondylitis or in good health (not recorded which). V gene TRBV12-3 or TRBV12-4 combines with J gene TRBJ2-1; D might be TRBD1 (6 bases). Sequencing used blood, either unsorted or a sorted T cell fraction (not recorded which). The chain's CDR3 is CASTEQGGEQFF. The CDR3 DNA follows: TGTGCCAGCACTGAACAGGGTGGTGAGCAGTTCTTC.